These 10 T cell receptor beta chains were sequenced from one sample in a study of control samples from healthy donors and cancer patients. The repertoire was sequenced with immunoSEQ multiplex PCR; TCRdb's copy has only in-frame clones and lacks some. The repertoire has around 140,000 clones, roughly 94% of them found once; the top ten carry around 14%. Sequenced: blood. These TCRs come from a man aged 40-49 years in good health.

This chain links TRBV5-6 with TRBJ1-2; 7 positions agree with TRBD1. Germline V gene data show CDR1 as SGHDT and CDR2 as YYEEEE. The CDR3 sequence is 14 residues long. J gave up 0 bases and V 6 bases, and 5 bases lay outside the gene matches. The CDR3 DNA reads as TGTGCCAGCATCAGTACAGGGGCTAACTATGGCTACACCTTC. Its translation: CASISTGANYGYTF.

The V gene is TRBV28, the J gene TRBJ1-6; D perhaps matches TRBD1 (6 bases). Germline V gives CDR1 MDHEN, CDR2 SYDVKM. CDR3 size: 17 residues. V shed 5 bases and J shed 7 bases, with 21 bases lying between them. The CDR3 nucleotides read TGTGCCAGCAGTCCCTACCCCGCGGGGGCTGGGAATTCACCCCTCCACTTT. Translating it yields CASSPYPAGAGNSPLHF.

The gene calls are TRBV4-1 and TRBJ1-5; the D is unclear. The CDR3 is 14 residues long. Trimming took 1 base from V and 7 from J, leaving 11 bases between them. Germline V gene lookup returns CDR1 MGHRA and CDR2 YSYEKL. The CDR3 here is CASSQGTRLQPQHF. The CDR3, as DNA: TGCGCCAGCAGCCAAGGAACCAGGTTACAGCCCCAGCATTTT.

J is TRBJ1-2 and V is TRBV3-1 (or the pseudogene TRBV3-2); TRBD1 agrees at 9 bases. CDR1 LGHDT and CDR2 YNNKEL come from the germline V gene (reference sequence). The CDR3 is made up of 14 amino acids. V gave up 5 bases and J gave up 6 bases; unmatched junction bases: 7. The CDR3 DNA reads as TGTGCCAGCAGCGAAAACAGGGGGCTGAATGGCTACACCTTC. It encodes CASSENRGLNGYTF.

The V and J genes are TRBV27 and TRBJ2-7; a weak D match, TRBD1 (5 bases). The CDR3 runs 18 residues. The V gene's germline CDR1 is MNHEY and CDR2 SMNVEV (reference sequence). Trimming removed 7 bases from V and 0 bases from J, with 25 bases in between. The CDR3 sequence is CASTMGLGQGRASYEQYF. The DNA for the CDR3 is TGTGCCAGCACCATGGGGTTAGGCCAGGGAAGAGCCTCCTACGAGCAGTACTTC.

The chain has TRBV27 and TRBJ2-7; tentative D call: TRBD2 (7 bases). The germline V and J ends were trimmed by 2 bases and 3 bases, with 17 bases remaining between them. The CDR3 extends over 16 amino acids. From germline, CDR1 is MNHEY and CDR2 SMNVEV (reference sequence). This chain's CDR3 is CASSLHRGDNHYEQYF. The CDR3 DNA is TGTGCCAGCAGTTTACATCGGGGGGACAACCACTACGAGCAGTACTTC.

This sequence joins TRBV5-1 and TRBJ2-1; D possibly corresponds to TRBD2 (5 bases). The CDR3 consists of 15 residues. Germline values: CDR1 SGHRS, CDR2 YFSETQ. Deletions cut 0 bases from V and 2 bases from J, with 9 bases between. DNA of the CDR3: TGCGCCAGCAGCTTGGACCGGGGTGCCTACAATGAGCAGTTCTTC. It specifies CASSLDRGAYNEQFF.

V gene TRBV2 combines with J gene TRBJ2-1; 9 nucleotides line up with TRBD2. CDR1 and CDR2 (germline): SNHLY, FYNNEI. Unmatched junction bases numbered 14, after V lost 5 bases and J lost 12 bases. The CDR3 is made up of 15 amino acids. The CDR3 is CASSPGLATPPGQFF. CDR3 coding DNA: TGTGCCAGCAGTCCGGGACTAGCAACCCCGCCTGGGCAGTTCTTC.

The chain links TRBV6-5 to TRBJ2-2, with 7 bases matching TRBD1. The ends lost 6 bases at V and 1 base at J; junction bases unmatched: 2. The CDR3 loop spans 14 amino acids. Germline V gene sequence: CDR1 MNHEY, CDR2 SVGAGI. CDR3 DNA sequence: TGTGCCAGCAGCGACAGGGAGAACACCGGGGAGCTGTTTTTT. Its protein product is CASSDRENTGELFF.

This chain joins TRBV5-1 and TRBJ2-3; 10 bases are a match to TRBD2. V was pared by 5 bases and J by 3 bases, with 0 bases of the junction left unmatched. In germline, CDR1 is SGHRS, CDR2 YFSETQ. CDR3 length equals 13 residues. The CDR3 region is CASRGLATDTQYF. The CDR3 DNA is TGCGCCAGCAGGGGACTAGCGACAGATACGCAGTATTTT.